These 9 T cell receptor beta chains came from one sample sequenced in a study of low-dose radiotherapy and immunotherapy resistance in tumors. Regarding time point: before trial treatment. TRAV- and TRBV-specific primers, spanning alpha and beta chains, primed first-strand cDNA. Amplification, which lasted roughly 20 PCR cycles, used a constant-region primer and V-primer adapter to amplify TCRs. TCRdb called the reads again in MiXCR, with one record for every CDR3 protein. The table has over 65,000 distinct CDR3 sequences, 15% to 20% seen once. The material sequenced was PBMCs, taken before treatment. The receptors stem from a male donor with prostate cancer.

J is TRBJ1-2 and V is TRBV28; weak D call: TRBD1 (5 bases). Germline CDR1 reads MDHEN; CDR2 reads SYDVKM. The V and J ends lost 3 bases and 4 bases respectively, with 18 bases between them. The CDR3 has 16 residues. CDR3 coding DNA: TGTGCCAGCAGTTTTGCATCGCGGGCGGGGGGCTATGGCTACACCTTC. Translation gives CASSFASRAGGYGYTF.

In this sample, this clonotype turned up many times. V and J are TRBV7-2 and TRBJ2-3; maybe TRBD2 (6 bases). Per germline, CDR1 SGHTA and CDR2 FQGNSA. Trimming pared 4 bases from V and 0 bases from J, leaving 8 bases between. The CDR3 loop spans 14 amino acids. Here the CDR3 reads CASSYGTSTDTQYF. CDR3 in DNA: TGTGCCAGCAGCTATGGGACTAGCACAGATACGCAGTATTTT.

This clonotype was counted ten times or more. This sequence joins TRBV5-1 and TRBJ2-1, with 7 positions matching TRBD1. With 4 bases clipped from V and 3 bases from J, the junction kept 7 bases outside the gene matches. The germline V gene encodes CDR1 SGHRS and CDR2 YFSETQ. This CDR3 spans 15 amino acids. CDR3 in DNA: TGCGCCAGCAGCCTGGGACAGACCCTCTACAATGAGCAGTTCTTC. Amino acids: CASSLGQTLYNEQFF. Variable domain in full (rest from reference TRBV5-1 and TRBJ2-1): KAGVTQTPRYLIKTRGQQVTLSCSPISGHRSVSWYQQTPGQGLQFLFEYFSETQRNKGNFPGRFSGRQFSNSRSEMNVSTLELGDSALYLCASSLGQTLYNEQFFGPGTRLTVL.

With respect to this clonotype: A far larger clone is just one base off, so this is likely a read error. The V gene is TRBV10-3, the J gene TRBJ1-1; TRBD1 is a possible D gene (5 bases). This CDR3 is 14 amino acids long. Looked up from germline, CDR1 is ENHRY and CDR2 is SYGVKD. Trimming pared 5 bases from V and 4 bases from J, leaving 14 bases between. The CDR3 spells CAISTGGVATEAFF. As DNA, the CDR3 is TGTGCCATCAGTACGGGGGGGGTCGCCACTGAAGCTTTCTTT.

At least ten counts were recorded for this clonotype. The rearrangement uses TRBV29-1 and TRBJ2-5; no clear D gene. The CDR3 length is 12 residues. V lost 3 bases and J 5 bases, leaving 10 bases between the germline ends. From germline, CDR1 is SQVTM and CDR2 ANQGSEA. The CDR3 loop reads CSVDAAGETQYF. CDR3 in DNA: TGCAGCGTTGACGCTGCTGGGGAGACCCAGTACTTC.

The table lists this clonotype with many counts. The chain is built from TRBV20-1 and TRBJ2-5, with TRBD2 matching 8 bases. The germline gives CDR1 DFQATT, CDR2 SNEGSKA (reference sequence). With 0 bases clipped from V and 1 base from J, the junction kept 13 bases outside the gene matches. This CDR3 is 18 amino acids long. The DNA of the CDR3 is TGCAGTGCTAGAGATTTCCGAAAGCGGGGGCTTATCCAAGAGACCCAGTACTTC. It specifies CSARDFRKRGLIQETQYF.

Many counts were recorded for this clonotype. The CDR3 protein is CASSFQGGTDTQYF. CDR3 bases: TGTGCCAGCAGTTTCCAGGGAGGCACAGATACGCAGTATTTT. The chain joins TRBV27 to TRBJ2-3; either TRBD1 or TRBD2 may supply D (5 bases each). Trimming removed 3 bases from V and 1 base from J, with 8 bases in between. The CDR3 sequence is 14 residues long. Germline values: CDR1 MNHEY, CDR2 SMNVEV (reference sequence).

This clonotype occurred many times. The rearrangement links TRBV7-9 to TRBJ2-1, with 8 bases lining up with TRBD2. The CDR3 has 15 amino acids. Trimming cost V 5 bases and J 6 bases; bases outside gene matches: 9. Germline CDR1 SEHNR, CDR2 FQNEAQ (reference sequence). The CDR3 region has the DNA TGTGCCAGCAGCCCCGGGGGGGCCCTGAGCAATGAGCAGTTCTTC. Its translation: CASSPGGALSNEQFF.

This clonotype was counted many times. The V call is TRBV20-1, the J call TRBJ1-6; D may be TRBD1 (6 bases). V dropped 3 bases and J dropped 8 bases, with 17 bases sitting between them. There are 15 residues in the CDR3. Germline CDR1 reads DFQATT; CDR2 reads SNEGSKA (reference sequence). CDR3 protein: CSASNRARGDSPLHF. The CDR3 coding sequence is TGCAGTGCTAGTAACCGCGCTAGGGGGGATTCACCCCTCCACTTT.